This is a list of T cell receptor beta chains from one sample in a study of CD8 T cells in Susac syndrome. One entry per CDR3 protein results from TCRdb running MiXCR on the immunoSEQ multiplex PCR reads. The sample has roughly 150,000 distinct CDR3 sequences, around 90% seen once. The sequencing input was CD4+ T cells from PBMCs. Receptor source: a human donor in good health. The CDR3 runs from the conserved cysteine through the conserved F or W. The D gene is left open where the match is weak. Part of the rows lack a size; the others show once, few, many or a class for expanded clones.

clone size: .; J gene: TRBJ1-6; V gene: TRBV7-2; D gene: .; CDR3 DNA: TGTGCCAGCAGTCAGCTGACTGGGTCCTATAATTCACCCCTCCACTTT; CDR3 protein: CASSQLTGSYNSPLHF
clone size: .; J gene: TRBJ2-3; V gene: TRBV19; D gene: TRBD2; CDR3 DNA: TGTGCCAGTAGTTCCAGGACTAGCGGGGTCACAGATACGCAGTATTTT; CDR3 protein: CASSSRTSGVTDTQYF
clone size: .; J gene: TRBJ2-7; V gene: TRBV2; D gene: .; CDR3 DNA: TGTGCCAGCAGTGAACGGGTAAGATACGAGCAGTACTTC; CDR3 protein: CASSERVRYEQYF
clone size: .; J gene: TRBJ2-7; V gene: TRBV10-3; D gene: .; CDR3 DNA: TGTGCCATCAGTGAGAACAGGGACTCCTACGAGCAGTACTTC; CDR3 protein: CAISENRDSYEQYF
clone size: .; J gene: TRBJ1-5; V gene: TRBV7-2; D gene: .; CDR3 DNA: TGTGCCAGCAGCTTTCGTGCGGATTTAAGTCAGCCCCAGCATTTT; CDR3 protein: CASSFRADLSQPQHF
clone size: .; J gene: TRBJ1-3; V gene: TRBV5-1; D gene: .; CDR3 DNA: TGCGCCAGCAGCTTCACGGGCGCTTCTGGAAACACCATATATTTT; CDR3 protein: CASSFTGASGNTIYF
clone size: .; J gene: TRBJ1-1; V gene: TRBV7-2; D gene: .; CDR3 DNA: TGTGCCAGCAGCTTAGATTCAGGAAACACTGAAGCTTTCTTT; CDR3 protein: CASSLDSGNTEAFF
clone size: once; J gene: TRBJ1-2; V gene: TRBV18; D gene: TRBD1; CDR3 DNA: TGTGCCAGCTCCCAGACCGGGACAGGGCTCGGGTATGGCTACACCTTC; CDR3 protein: CASSQTGTGLGYGYTF
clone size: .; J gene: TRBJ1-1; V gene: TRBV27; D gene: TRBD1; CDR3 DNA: TGTGCCAGCAGTTTATGGGGGACAGGGGCTGAAGCTTTCTTT; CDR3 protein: CASSLWGTGAEAFF
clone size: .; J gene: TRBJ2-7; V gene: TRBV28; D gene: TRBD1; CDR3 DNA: TGTGCCAGCAGTTCCTCTGCAGGACAGGGAACCTACGAGCAGTACTTC; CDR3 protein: CASSSSAGQGTYEQYF
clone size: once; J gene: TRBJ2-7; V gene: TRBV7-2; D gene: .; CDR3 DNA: TGTGCCAGCAGCCGTGCTACCAACTACGAGCAGTACTTC; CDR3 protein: CASSRATNYEQYF
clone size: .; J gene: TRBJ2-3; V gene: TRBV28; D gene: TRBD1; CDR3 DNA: TGTGCCAGCAGTTTGGGGACAGGATCTTTCACAGATACGCAGTATTTT; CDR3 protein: CASSLGTGSFTDTQYF
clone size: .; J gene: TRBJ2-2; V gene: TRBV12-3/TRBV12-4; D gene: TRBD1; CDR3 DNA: TGTGCCAGCAGGGCCCCCCGGGGACAGGTTCACACCGGGGAGCTGTTTTTT; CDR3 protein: CASRAPRGQVHTGELFF
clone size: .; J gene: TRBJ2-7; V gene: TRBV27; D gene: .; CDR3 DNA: TGTGCCAGCAGCATGGAGGGGTACTCCTACGAGCAGTACTTC; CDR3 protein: CASSMEGYSYEQYF
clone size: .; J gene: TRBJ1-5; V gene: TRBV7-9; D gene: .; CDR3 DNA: TGTGCCAGCAGCCCGGACACCCAGCCCCAGCATTTT; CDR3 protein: CASSPDTQPQHF
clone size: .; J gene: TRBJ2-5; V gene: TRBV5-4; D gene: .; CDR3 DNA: TGTGCCAGCAGCTTGGGGCAGCGTCAAGAGACCCAGTACTTC; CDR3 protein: CASSLGQRQETQYF
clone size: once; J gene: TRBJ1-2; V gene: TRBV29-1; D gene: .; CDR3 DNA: TGCAGCGTTGTAGAGGGTGGCTACACCTTC; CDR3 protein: CSVVEGGYTF
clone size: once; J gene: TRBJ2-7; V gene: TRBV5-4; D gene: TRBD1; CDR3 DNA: TGTGCCAGCAGCTTTGACAGGGGAGGAGAGCAGTACTTC; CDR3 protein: CASSFDRGGEQYF
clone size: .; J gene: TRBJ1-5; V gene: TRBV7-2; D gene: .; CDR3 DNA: TGTGCCAGCAGCTTGGAGCTGAATAGCAATCAGCCCCAGCATTTT; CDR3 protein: CASSLELNSNQPQHF
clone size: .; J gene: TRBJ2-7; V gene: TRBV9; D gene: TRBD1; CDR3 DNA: TGTGCCAGCAGCGCCTCCCGGGACAGCTCCTACGAGCAGTACTTC; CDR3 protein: CASSASRDSSYEQYF
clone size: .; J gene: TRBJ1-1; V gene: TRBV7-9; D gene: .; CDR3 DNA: TGTGCCAGCAGCTTTGGCATGAACACTGAAGCTTTCTTT; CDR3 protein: CASSFGMNTEAFF
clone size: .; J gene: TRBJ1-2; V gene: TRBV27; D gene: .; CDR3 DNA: TGTGCCAGCAGTCGAGTAGTGGGGTATGGCTACACCTTC; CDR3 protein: CASSRVVGYGYTF
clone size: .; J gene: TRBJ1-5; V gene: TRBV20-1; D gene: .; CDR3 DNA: TGCAGTGCCAGAACGGTAGCAGGAAGCAATCAGCCCCAGCATTTT; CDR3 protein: CSARTVAGSNQPQHF
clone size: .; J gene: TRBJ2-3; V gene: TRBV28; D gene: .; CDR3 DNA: TGTGCCAGCAGTTTAATGGGGGAGGATACGCAGTATTTT; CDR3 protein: CASSLMGEDTQYF
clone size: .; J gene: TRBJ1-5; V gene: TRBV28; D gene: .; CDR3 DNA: TGTGCCAGCAGTTTGGGTAAACAGCCCCAGCATTTT; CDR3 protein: CASSLGKQPQHF
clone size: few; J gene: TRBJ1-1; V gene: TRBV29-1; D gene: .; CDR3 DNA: TGCAGCGTTGGGGACTCTACCTTGAACACTGAAGCTTTCTTT; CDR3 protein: CSVGDSTLNTEAFF
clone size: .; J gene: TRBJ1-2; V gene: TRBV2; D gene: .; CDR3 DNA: TGTGCCAGCGGGGGGGACGGATTCTACACCTTC; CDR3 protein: CASGGDGFYTF
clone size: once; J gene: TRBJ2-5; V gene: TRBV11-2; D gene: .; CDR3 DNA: TGTGCCAGCAGCCCCGTAAAGGAAGAGACCCAGTACTTC; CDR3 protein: CASSPVKEETQYF
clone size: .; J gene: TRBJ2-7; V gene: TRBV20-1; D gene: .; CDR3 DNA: TGCAGTGCTCACAGGGATTCCTACGAGCAGTACTTC; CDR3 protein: CSAHRDSYEQYF
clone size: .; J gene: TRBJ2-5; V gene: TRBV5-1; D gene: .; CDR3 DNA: TGCGCCAGCAGCTTCGGGGAAGTCGGGGAGACCCAGTACTTC; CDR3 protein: CASSFGEVGETQYF
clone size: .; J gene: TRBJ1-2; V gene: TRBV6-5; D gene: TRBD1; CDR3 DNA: TGTGCCAGCAGTTGGCGACAGGGGGCTTATTACGCCTTC; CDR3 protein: CASSWRQGAYYAF
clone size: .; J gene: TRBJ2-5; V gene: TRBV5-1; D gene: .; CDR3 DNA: TGCGCCAGCAGCTTGAAGGAGGAGACCCAGTACTTC; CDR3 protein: CASSLKEETQYF
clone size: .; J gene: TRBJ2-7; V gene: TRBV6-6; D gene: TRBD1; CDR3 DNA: TGTGCCAGCAGGATGGACAGGATCACCTACGAGCAGTACTTC; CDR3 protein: CASRMDRITYEQYF
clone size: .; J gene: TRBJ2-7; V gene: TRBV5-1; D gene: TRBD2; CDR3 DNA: TGCGCCAGCAGCTTGGGGACAAAAGGACTAGCGGGATCCTACGAGCAGTACTTC; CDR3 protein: CASSLGTKGLAGSYEQYF
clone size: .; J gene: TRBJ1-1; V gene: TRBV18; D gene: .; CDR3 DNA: TGTGCCAGCTCACGCCGGGGCACTGAAGCTTTCTTT; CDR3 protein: CASSRRGTEAFF
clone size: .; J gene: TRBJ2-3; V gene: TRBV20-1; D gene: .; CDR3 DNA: TGCAGTGCTAAGGGACACTATAGCACAGATACGCAGTATTTT; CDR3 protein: CSAKGHYSTDTQYF
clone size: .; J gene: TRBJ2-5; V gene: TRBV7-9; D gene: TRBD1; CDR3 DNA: TGTGCCGCTTTACACCTTTCGACAGGGAAGGGGCAAGAGACCCAGTACTTC; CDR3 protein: CAALHLSTGKGQETQYF